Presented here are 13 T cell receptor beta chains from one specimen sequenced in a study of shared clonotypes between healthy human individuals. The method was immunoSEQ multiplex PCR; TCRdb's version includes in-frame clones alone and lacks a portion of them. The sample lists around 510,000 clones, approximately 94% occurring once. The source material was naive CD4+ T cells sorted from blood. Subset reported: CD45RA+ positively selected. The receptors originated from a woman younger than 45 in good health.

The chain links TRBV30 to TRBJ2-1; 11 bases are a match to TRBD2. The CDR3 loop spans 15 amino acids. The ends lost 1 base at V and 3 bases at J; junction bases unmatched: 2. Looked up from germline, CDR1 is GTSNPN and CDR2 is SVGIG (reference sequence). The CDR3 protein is CAWSDGLAGYNEQFF. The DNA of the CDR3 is TGTGCCTGGAGTGACGGACTAGCGGGCTACAATGAGCAGTTCTTC.

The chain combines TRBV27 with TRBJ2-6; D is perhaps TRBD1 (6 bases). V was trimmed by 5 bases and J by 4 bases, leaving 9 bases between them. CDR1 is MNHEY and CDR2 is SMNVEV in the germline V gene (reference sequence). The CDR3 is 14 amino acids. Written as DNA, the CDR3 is TGTGCCAGCAGTACCGGGACAGGGGCCAACGTCCTGACTTTC. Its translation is CASSTGTGANVLTF.

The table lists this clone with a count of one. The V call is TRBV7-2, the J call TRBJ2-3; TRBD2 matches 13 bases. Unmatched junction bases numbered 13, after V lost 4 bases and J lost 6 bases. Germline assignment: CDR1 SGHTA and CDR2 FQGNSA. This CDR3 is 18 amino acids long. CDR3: CASSSTSGRPLHGDTQYF. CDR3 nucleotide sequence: TGTGCCAGCAGCTCGACTAGCGGGAGGCCACTCCATGGCGATACGCAGTATTTT.

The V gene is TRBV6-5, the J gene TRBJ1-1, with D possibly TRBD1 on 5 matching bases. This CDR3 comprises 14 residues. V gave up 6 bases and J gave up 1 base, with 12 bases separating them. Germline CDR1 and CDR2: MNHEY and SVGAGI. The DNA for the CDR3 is TGTGCCAGCAGAAGGGGCCCCGAGAACACTGAAGCTTTCTTT. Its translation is CASRRGPENTEAFF.

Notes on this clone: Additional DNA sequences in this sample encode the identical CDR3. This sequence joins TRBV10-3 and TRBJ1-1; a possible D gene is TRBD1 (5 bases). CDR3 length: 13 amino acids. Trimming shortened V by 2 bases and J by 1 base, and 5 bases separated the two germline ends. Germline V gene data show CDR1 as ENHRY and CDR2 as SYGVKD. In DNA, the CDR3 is TGTGCCATCAGTGAGAGGGGGAACACTGAAGCTTTCTTT. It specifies CAISERGNTEAFF.

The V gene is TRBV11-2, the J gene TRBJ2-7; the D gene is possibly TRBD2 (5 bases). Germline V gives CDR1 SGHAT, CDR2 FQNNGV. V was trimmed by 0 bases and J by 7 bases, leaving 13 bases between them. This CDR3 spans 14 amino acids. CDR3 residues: CASSLELKPGEQYF. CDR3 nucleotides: TGTGCCAGCAGCTTAGAGTTAAAACCGGGGGAGCAGTACTTC.

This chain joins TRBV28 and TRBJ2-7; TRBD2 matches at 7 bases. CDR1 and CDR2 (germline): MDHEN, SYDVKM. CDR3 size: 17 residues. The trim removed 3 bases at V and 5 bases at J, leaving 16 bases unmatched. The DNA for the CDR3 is TGTGCCAGCAGTTTCACCGCTGGGGCGGGAGTCAGCCACGAGCAGTACTTC. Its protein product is CASSFTAGAGVSHEQYF.

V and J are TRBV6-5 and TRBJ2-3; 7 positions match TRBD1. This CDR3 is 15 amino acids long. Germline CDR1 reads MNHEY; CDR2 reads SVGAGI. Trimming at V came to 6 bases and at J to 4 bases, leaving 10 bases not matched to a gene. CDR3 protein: CASRERDRVADTQYF. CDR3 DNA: TGTGCCAGCAGAGAACGCGACAGGGTGGCAGATACGCAGTATTTT.

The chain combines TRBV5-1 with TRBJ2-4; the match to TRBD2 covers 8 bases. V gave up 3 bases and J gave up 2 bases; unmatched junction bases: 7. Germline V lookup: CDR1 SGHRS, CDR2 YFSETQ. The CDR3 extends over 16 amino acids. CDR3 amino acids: CASSSGGGRTKNIQYF. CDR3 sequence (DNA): TGCGCCAGCAGCTCAGGCGGGGGGCGGACCAAAAACATTCAGTACTTC.

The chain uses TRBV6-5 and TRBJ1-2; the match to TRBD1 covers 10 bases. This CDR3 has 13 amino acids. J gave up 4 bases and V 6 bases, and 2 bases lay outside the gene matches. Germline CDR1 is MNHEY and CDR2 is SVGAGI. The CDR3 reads CASSRDRGYGYTF. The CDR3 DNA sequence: TGTGCCAGCAGCCGGGACAGGGGCTATGGCTACACCTTC.

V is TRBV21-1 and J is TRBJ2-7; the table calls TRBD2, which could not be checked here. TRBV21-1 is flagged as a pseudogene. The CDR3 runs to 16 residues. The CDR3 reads CASSKAGLAELYEQYF. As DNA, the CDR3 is TGTGCCAGCAGCAAAGCGGGACTAGCGGAGTTATACGAGCAGTACTTC.

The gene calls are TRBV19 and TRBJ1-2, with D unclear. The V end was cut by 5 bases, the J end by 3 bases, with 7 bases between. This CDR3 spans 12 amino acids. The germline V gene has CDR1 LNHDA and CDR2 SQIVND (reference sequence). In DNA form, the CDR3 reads TGTGCCAGTAGTGGACTGGACTATGGCTACACCTTC. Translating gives CASSGLDYGYTF.

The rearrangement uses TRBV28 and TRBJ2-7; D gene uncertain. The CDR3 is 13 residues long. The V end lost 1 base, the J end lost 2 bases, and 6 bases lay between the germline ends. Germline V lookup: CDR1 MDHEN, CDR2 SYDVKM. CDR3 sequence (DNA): TGTGCCAGCAGTTTATCTACGGCCTACGAGCAGTACTTC. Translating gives CASSLSTAYEQYF.